A single sample is the source of the 21 T cell receptor beta chains below, sequenced in a study of blood T cells in healthy people across ages. The authors ran a second PCR of about 6 to 11 cycles using a sample-barcoded 5' primer and a J-beta primer mix. TCRdb passed the 5' RACE reads through MiXCR, listing each CDR3 protein once. Here the sample spans 1.4 million or so distinct CDR3 sequences, approximately 42% being singletons. Sequencing was carried out using blood. These receptor sequences come from a woman aged 18-29 years in good health.

The chain employs TRBV7-2 and TRBJ2-1; 7 bases map to TRBD2. The germline V gene encodes CDR1 SGHTA and CDR2 FQGNSA. The CDR3 has 17 residues. V trimming: 1 base; J trimming: 2 bases; junction bases outside the gene matches: 8. The CDR3 here is CASSLVPPAGTYNEQFF. Written as DNA, the CDR3 is TGTGCCAGCAGCTTAGTCCCCCCAGCGGGAACCTACAATGAGCAGTTCTTC.

This chain connects TRBV4-1 to TRBJ2-1; 8 nucleotides align to TRBD2. V shed 4 bases and J 9 bases; nucleotides not matched to a gene: 8. The CDR3 is 14 residues long. Germline V gene lookup returns CDR1 MGHRA and CDR2 YSYEKL. The DNA for the CDR3 is TGCGCCAGCAGCCCCCTGACTAGCGTCGCTGAGCAGTTCTTC. The encoded protein is CASSPLTSVAEQFF.

This clonotype was seen a handful of times. The chain employs TRBV28 and TRBJ2-7; 7 bases line up with TRBD2. TRBJ2-5 explains the end of the DNA better; the J call may be wrong. CDR3 size: 15 residues. The germline gives CDR1 MDHEN, CDR2 SYDVKM. This CDR3 reads CASSSLERGRETQYF. The CDR3, as DNA: TGTGCCAGCAGTTCCCTAGAGCGGGGACGGGAGACCCAGTACTTC.

A few counts support this clonotype. The gene calls are TRBV5-1 and TRBJ2-1; a weak D match, TRBD2 (6 bases). V lost 0 bases and J 3 bases, leaving 10 bases between the germline ends. The length of the CDR3 is 15 residues. Germline lookup yields CDR1 SGHRS and CDR2 YFSETQ. The CDR3 protein is CASSLADGGYNEQFF. The CDR3 DNA sequence: TGCGCCAGCAGCTTGGCCGACGGGGGCTACAATGAGCAGTTCTTC.

The table lists this clonotype with a few counts. The chain uses TRBV29-1 and TRBJ2-7; TRBD1 matches 8 bases. Per the germline V gene, CDR1 is SQVTM and CDR2 is ANQGSEA. The CDR3 sequence is 15 residues long. V lost 1 base and J lost 3; bases outside the gene matches: 8. The CDR3 region is CSVEVFGTGNYEQYF. CDR3 DNA: TGCAGCGTTGAAGTCTTCGGGACAGGTAACTACGAGCAGTACTTC.

This clonotype was detected a few times. The chain joins TRBV29-1 to TRBJ2-1, with 7 bases lining up with TRBD2. The CDR3 contains 13 residues. CDR1 and CDR2 (germline): SQVTM, ANQGSEA. V lost 7 bases, J lost 5 bases, and 8 bases stayed unmatched. The CDR3 DNA reads TGCAGCGCTCATGGGAGGGGCCACAATGAGCAGTTCTTC. This sequence encodes CSAHGRGHNEQFF.

This chain uses TRBV4-1 with TRBJ1-5; D remains unclear. This CDR3 comprises 15 residues. V lost 3 bases and J 6 bases, leaving 15 bases between the germline ends. Germline lookup yields CDR1 MGHRA and CDR2 YSYEKL. For the CDR3, the DNA is TGCGCCAGCAGCCAGGTCTTTTTTGAGAGTCAGCCCCAGCATTTT. Its translation is CASSQVFFESQPQHF.

The V call is TRBV7-2, the J call TRBJ2-7; D is perhaps TRBD1 (5 bases). The germline CDR1 and CDR2 sequences are SGHTA and FQGNSA. Trimming stripped 1 base from V and 5 bases from J, with 15 bases between. The CDR3 consists of 15 residues. The CDR3 loop is CASSLGQGSIHEQYF. The CDR3 region has the DNA TGTGCCAGCAGCTTAGGGCAGGGATCCATCCACGAGCAGTACTTC.

The V and J genes are TRBV27 and TRBJ1-2, with D possibly matching TRBD1 (6 bases). Trimming removed 0 bases from V and 4 bases from J, with 15 bases in between. The CDR3 length is 16 residues. Germline V gives CDR1 MNHEY, CDR2 SMNVEV (reference sequence). The CDR3 loop reads CASSLSIPRGGYGYTF. The CDR3 nucleotides are TGTGCCAGCAGTTTATCAATTCCCAGGGGAGGCTATGGCTACACCTTC.

This clonotype was detected once. This may be a read error, as it is one base from a much larger clone. V is TRBV5-1 and J is TRBJ2-2; perhaps TRBD2 as D (6 bases). Germline CDR1 is SGHRS and CDR2 is YFSETQ. The CDR3 length is 16 residues. For the CDR3, the DNA is TGCGCCAGCAGCTTGCCGACACCCCGAAGCGCCGGGGGGCTGTTTTTT. Its translation is CASSLPTPRSAGGLFF.

This clonotype was observed many times. The V call is TRBV29-1, the J call TRBJ1-2, with D possibly being TRBD1 (5 bases). Trimming removed 6 bases at V and 4 bases at J, with 18 bases between. CDR1 is SQVTM and CDR2 is ANQGSEA in the germline V gene. This CDR3 is 14 amino acids long. The CDR3 DNA is TGCAGCGTCCCGTCGTGGGGCGAAGGCTATGGCTACACCTTC. Its protein is CSVPSWGEGYGYTF.

A few counts support this clonotype. The chain employs TRBV4-1 and TRBJ2-5; TRBD1 or TRBD2 may be the D gene (5 bases each). The germline V gene has CDR1 MGHRA and CDR2 YSYEKL. V lost 1 base to trimming and J lost 7 bases, with 16 bases between them. The CDR3 contains 15 residues. The CDR3 DNA follows: TGCGCCAGCAGCCAAGGGTGGGACCGTAGAGGGACCCAGTACTTC. Translated: CASSQGWDRRGTQYF.

V usage is TRBV6-1 and J usage is TRBJ2-5; TRBD1 matches 9 bases. The CDR3 runs 14 residues. Germline CDR1 is MNHNS and CDR2 is SASEGT. J lost 2 bases, V lost 11 bases, and 9 bases had no gene match. The CDR3 protein is CAGIGGQGQETQYF. The CDR3 DNA is TGTGCCGGAATAGGGGGACAGGGACAAGAGACCCAGTACTTC.

This clonotype was counted between two and nine times. This chain connects TRBV20-1 to TRBJ2-3, with 12 bases matching TRBD2. Germline CDR1 reads DFQATT; CDR2 reads SNEGSKA (reference sequence). The CDR3 loop spans 17 amino acids. The V segment lost 0 bases and the J segment 2 bases; nucleotides outside the gene matches: 6. CDR3 amino acids: CSARDPLAGGTTDTQYF. Written as DNA, the CDR3 is TGCAGTGCTAGAGACCCACTAGCGGGGGGCACCACAGATACGCAGTATTTT.

The chain links TRBV28 to TRBJ2-7; possible D gene TRBD1, 6 bases. Between the trimmed V and J ends, which lost 8 bases and 6 bases, there was a span of 17 bases. In germline, CDR1 is MDHEN, CDR2 SYDVKM. The CDR3 length is 13 residues. The CDR3 sequence: CASSIGVGGEQYF. CDR3 in DNA: TGTGCCAGCTCGATCGGGGTAGGGGGCGAGCAGTACTTC.

This clonotype showed up just a few times. The chain carries TRBV28 and TRBJ1-2, with D maybe TRBD1 (5 bases). Germline CDR1 reads MDHEN; CDR2 reads SYDVKM. This CDR3 is built from 17 residues. V lost 4 bases, J lost 3 bases, and 21 bases lay in between. As DNA, the CDR3 is TGTGCCAGCAGTTCCCGAGATGCAAGTCTGGGGGACTATGGCTACACCTTC. Protein sequence: CASSSRDASLGDYGYTF.

About this clonotype itself: Germline and junction disagree at one end, which may indicate a read error. The chain uses TRBV20-1 and TRBJ2-7, with D uncertain. The CDR3 covers 15 residues. The V gene's germline CDR1 is DFQATT and CDR2 SNEGSKA (reference sequence). DNA for the CDR3: TGCGGTGCTAGAGATCTCCTAGAGGTCTCCTACGAGCAGTACTTC. Amino acid sequence: CGARDLLEVSYEQYF.

The chain recombines TRBV20-1 with TRBJ1-5, with a weak D call TRBD1 (6 bases). This CDR3 contains 13 residues. V was clipped by 3 bases and J by 3 bases, with 9 bases between them. In germline, CDR1 is DFQATT, CDR2 SNEGSKA (reference sequence). The CDR3 protein is CSARGAVNQPQHF. As DNA, the CDR3 is TGCAGTGCTAGGGGGGCGGTCAATCAGCCCCAGCATTTT.

The chain links TRBV20-1 to TRBJ2-5; the D gene is possibly TRBD1 (5 bases). CDR1 is DFQATT and CDR2 is SNEGSKA in the germline V gene (reference sequence). The CDR3 is 12 residues long. V lost 8 bases to trimming and J lost 2 bases, with 12 bases between them. The CDR3 loop is CSYTDRQETQYF. The CDR3 nucleotides are TGCAGTTACACCGACAGACAAGAGACCCAGTACTTC.

Only a few counts were recorded for this clonotype. V gene TRBV6-5 combines with J gene TRBJ2-1; the match to TRBD2 covers 7 bases. The junction had 8 bases not matched to a gene; V was cut back by 3 bases and J by 9 bases. Germline V gene sequence: CDR1 MNHEY, CDR2 SVGAGI. The CDR3 loop spans 14 amino acids. Written as DNA, the CDR3 is TGTGCCAGCAGTTATGGGAGATGGGGGGGTGAGCAGTTCTTC. As protein: CASSYGRWGGEQFF.

This chain joins TRBV7-6 and TRBJ1-2; D not resolved. Germline CDR1 reads SGHVS; CDR2 reads FNYEAQ. This CDR3 comprises 12 residues. Trimming removed 3 bases at V and 8 bases at J, with 10 bases between. CDR3 nucleotide sequence: TGTGCCAGCAGCTTTCCCGCTGAGGGCTACACCTTC. This codes for CASSFPAEGYTF.